The following is a T cell receptor beta chain sequence with its context. The V gene end was trimmed by 0 bases and the J gene end by 1 base; junction bases not matched to a gene: 5. Germline loops: CDR1 SGHRS, CDR2 YFSETQ. This CDR3 is built from 16 residues. Time point defined: newly diagnosed GD, antithyroid drugs for less than 3 months. There was RNA extracted from PBMCs, and the TCR library was made from it. Building of the TCR beta libraries involved iRepertoire HTBI primers and Arm-PCR of CDR3 regions. From the multiplex PCR reads, TCRdb called clonotypes with MiXCR, one entry per CDR3 protein. This table holds over 400,000 distinct CDR3 sequences, less than 15% found once. This entry comes from a study of regulatory T cells in long-lasting Graves disease. These same records also appear under a second study, on T cells in Graves' hyperthyroidism and ophthalmopathy. Per that paper: Ophthalmopathy and stable hyperthyroidism were told apart by a 13 V-J model.

Sequenced here: peripheral blood mononuclear cells (PBMCs), sampled at new diagnosis, from a patient treated with antithyroid drugs. The chain employs TRBV5-1 and TRBJ2-5; 8 positions match TRBD2. This clonotype was sampled from a woman between 45 and 60 years old with Graves disease. The CDR3 spells CASSLVLAGPQETQYF. In DNA form, the CDR3 reads TGCGCCAGCAGCTTGGTTCTAGCGGGTCCCCAAGAGACCCAGTACTTC.